Below are 30 T cell receptor beta chains sequenced from a single sample in a study of blood T cell repertoires in COVID-19. Sequencing was performed with immunoSEQ multiplex PCR; in TCRdb, only in-frame clones are kept and a portion is missing. This table holds about 150,000 clones, roughly nine tenths found once. The material sequenced was peripheral blood. All receptors derive from a woman aged 60-75 years with active COVID-19.

CDR3 DNA sequence: TGTGCCAGCAGCCTGGATGCGGGGGAGCAGTACTTC. This gives the protein CASSLDAGEQYF. The rearrangement joins TRBV11-3 to TRBJ2-7, with D possibly matching TRBD2 (6 bases). V was trimmed by 5 bases and J by 7 bases, leaving 12 bases between them. Germline CDR1 and CDR2: SGHNT and YENEEA. The CDR3 contains 12 residues.

The CDR3 bases are TGTGCCAGCAGCCAACTAGCTCGGCAAAGCAATGAGCAGTTCTTC. This codes for CASSQLARQSNEQFF. This sequence joins TRBV6-5 and TRBJ2-1, with D possibly TRBD2 on 6 matching bases. This CDR3 spans 15 amino acids. Trimming took off 6 bases at V and 6 bases at J, with 18 bases between the two ends. Germline lookup yields CDR1 MNHEY and CDR2 SVGAGI.

The chain links TRBV4-2 to TRBJ2-7, with 10 bases identical to TRBD2. This CDR3 region has 15 residues. J gave up 2 bases and V 2 bases, and 3 bases lay outside the gene matches. From germline, CDR1 is LGHNA and CDR2 YNFKEQ. The CDR3 spells CASSQLAGVAYEQYF. In DNA, the CDR3 is TGTGCCAGCAGCCAACTAGCGGGAGTCGCCTACGAGCAGTACTTC.

This chain uses TRBV12-3 or TRBV12-4 with TRBJ2-1, with TRBD2 matching 7 bases. V dropped 6 bases and J dropped 9; count of bases not matched to a gene: 8. This CDR3 contains 13 residues. This chain's CDR3 is CASRPGGGGEQFF. The CDR3 DNA follows: TGTGCCAGCAGGCCAGGTGGCGGGGGTGAGCAGTTCTTC.

The J gene is TRBJ1-1, the V gene TRBV3-1 (or the pseudogene TRBV3-2); D is perhaps TRBD1 (6 bases). V was shortened by 4 bases and J by 4 bases, with 13 bases between the two germline ends. This CDR3 comprises 14 residues. Germline CDR1 LGHDT, CDR2 YNNKEL (reference sequence). CDR3 protein: CASSLRQDGTEAFF. For the CDR3, the DNA is TGTGCCAGCAGCCTCCGACAGGATGGCACTGAAGCTTTCTTT.

This chain joins TRBV7-2 and TRBJ2-5; no firm D call. Trimming removed 0 bases from V and 4 bases from J, with 12 bases in between. The CDR3 sequence is 15 residues long. Germline assignment: CDR1 SGHTA and CDR2 FQGNSA. The CDR3 nucleotides are TGTGCCAGCAGCTTAGCGTCAGTTGAACGAGAGACCCAGTACTTC. As protein: CASSLASVERETQYF.

This clone came up a few times. The chain has TRBV7-9 and TRBJ2-5; perhaps TRBD1 as D (8 bases). Looked up from germline, CDR1 is SEHNR and CDR2 is FQNEAQ (reference sequence). V gave up 5 bases and J gave up 6 bases, with 19 bases separating them. The length of the CDR3 is 15 residues. The CDR3 bases are TGTGCCAGCAGCCCAGGGGGCGCTAGCGGCAAGACCCAGTACTTC. It is translated as CASSPGGASGKTQYF.

J is TRBJ1-5 and V is TRBV2; 7 bases align to TRBD1. There are 14 residues in the CDR3. Germline values: CDR1 SNHLY, CDR2 FYNNEI. Germline trimming cut 4 bases from V and 1 base from J; bases unmatched to any gene: 1. This CDR3 reads CASSGRGSNQPQHF. The CDR3, as DNA: TGTGCCAGCAGTGGCAGGGGGAGCAATCAGCCCCAGCATTTT.

As to this clone: Other DNA variants within this sample encode the same CDR3. The chain combines TRBV4-2 with TRBJ2-1; 9 bases agree with TRBD2. V lost 0 bases and J lost 2; bases outside the gene matches: 2. This CDR3 is 16 amino acids long. From germline, CDR1 is LGHNA and CDR2 YNFKEQ. CDR3 region: CASSQDPSGTYNEQFF. CDR3 coding DNA: TGTGCCAGCAGCCAAGATCCTAGCGGGACCTACAATGAGCAGTTCTTC.

The chain recombines TRBV5-1 with TRBJ2-3, with 7 nucleotides matching TRBD2. CDR1 and CDR2 (germline): SGHRS, YFSETQ. J gave up 8 bases and V 3 bases, and 9 bases lay outside the gene matches. There are 14 residues in the CDR3. The CDR3 spells CASSYNAGVGTQYF. The CDR3 region has the DNA TGCGCCAGCAGCTACAACGCGGGAGTCGGTACGCAGTATTTT.

With respect to this clone: At one end, the junction sequence differs from germline, possibly due to a read error. The rearrangement uses TRBV27 and TRBJ1-1; D uncertain. The CDR3 runs 13 residues. Germline V CDR1 and CDR2: MNHEY, SMNVEV (reference sequence). CDR3 bases: TGTGCCAGCAGTTTATACCGAAACAGTGAAGCTTTCTTT. Amino acid sequence: CASSLYRNSEAFF.

A word on this clone: Other DNA sequences in this specimen translate into the identical CDR3. This rearrangement joins TRBV29-1 to TRBJ1-1; 9 bases are a match to TRBD1. The CDR3 has 12 amino acids. Germline CDR1 reads SQVTM; CDR2 reads ANQGSEA. The trim removed 6 bases at V and 1 base at J, leaving 0 bases unmatched. CDR3 residues: CSVGQGNTEAFF. As DNA, the CDR3 is TGCAGCGTGGGACAGGGGAACACTGAAGCTTTCTTT.

The rearrangement joins TRBV2 to TRBJ1-1; D not resolved. Between the trimmed V and J ends, which lost 6 bases and 1 base, there was a span of 3 bases. The CDR3 sequence is 11 residues long. Germline V gene sequence: CDR1 SNHLY, CDR2 FYNNEI. The CDR3: CASSQNTEAFF. CDR3 coding DNA: TGTGCCAGCAGCCAGAACACTGAAGCTTTCTTT.

The chain carries TRBV3-1 (or the pseudogene TRBV3-2) and TRBJ2-3, with D maybe TRBD2 (5 bases). Germline values: CDR1 LGHDT, CDR2 YNNKEL (reference sequence). The CDR3 has 16 residues. Between the trimmed V and J ends, which lost 1 base and 6 bases, there was a span of 17 bases. The CDR3 reads CASSQGLASYGDTQYF. The CDR3 region has the DNA TGTGCCAGCAGCCAAGGCCTAGCCTCCTATGGGGATACGCAGTATTTT.

This clone was observed a handful of times. The genes are TRBV2 and TRBJ1-2, with D possibly TRBD1 on 5 matching bases. Germline CDR1 SNHLY, CDR2 FYNNEI. The V end lost 4 bases, the J end lost 4 bases, and 7 bases lay between the germline ends. The CDR3 extends over 12 amino acids. CDR3 loop: CASSGQPYGYTF. DNA for the CDR3: TGTGCCAGCAGTGGACAGCCCTATGGCTACACCTTC.

This chain links TRBV10-3 with TRBJ2-7; a weak D match, TRBD2 (6 bases). The CDR3 covers 13 residues. Between the trimmed V and J ends, which lost 10 bases and 2 bases, there was a span of 15 bases. Germline CDR1 and CDR2: ENHRY and SYGVKD. The CDR3 loop is CASNSGDAYEQYF. CDR3 DNA sequence: TGTGCCAGCAATTCGGGGGACGCCTACGAGCAGTACTTC.

This clone came up once. The CDR3 coding sequence is TGTGCCAGCAGCTTAGATTTTGCTAGCTTCTACAATGAGCAGTTCTTC. Translating gives CASSLDFASFYNEQFF. The rearrangement joins TRBV11-3 to TRBJ2-1; D is possibly TRBD2 (5 bases). This CDR3 contains 16 residues. Germline V gene lookup returns CDR1 SGHNT and CDR2 YENEEA. The V end was cut by 0 bases, the J end by 3 bases, with 12 bases between.

The chain recombines TRBV10-3 with TRBJ2-7, with D possibly being TRBD2 (5 bases). The CDR3 runs to 12 residues. Germline V CDR1 and CDR2: ENHRY, SYGVKD. Between the trimmed V and J ends, which lost 9 bases and 2 bases, there was a span of 11 bases. The CDR3 is CAIATGTYEQYF. CDR3 coding DNA: TGTGCCATTGCAACCGGGACCTACGAGCAGTACTTC.

This sequence joins TRBV25-1 and TRBJ2-3; 10 positions match TRBD2. V lost 6 bases to trimming and J lost 6 bases; unmatched junction nucleotides: 9. Germline assignment: CDR1 MGHDK and CDR2 SYGVNS. This CDR3 region has 15 residues. Here the CDR3 DNA reads TGTGCCAGCAGCCCTGGGGGACTAGCGAGGGATACGCAGTATTTT. This translates into CASSPGGLARDTQYF.

The CDR3 bases are TGTGCCAGTTGGGACTTCCAAAGAGACGAGCAGTACTTC. Protein sequence: CASWDFQRDEQYF. The gene calls are TRBV28 and TRBJ2-7; weak D call: TRBD2 (6 bases). Germline V CDR1 and CDR2: MDHEN, SYDVKM. There are 13 residues in the CDR3. V shed 9 bases and J shed 5 bases, with 17 bases lying between them.

The chain has TRBV12-1 and TRBJ1-4; TRBD1 is the table's D call, not checked against the DNA. TRBV12-1 is reported as a pseudogene. This CDR3 comprises 19 residues. The CDR3 DNA reads TGTGCCAGCAGCTTTGACCCGACAGTAACACCCGAAACTAATGAAAAACTGTTTTTT. This sequence encodes CASSFDPTVTPETNEKLFF.

This sequence joins TRBV2 and TRBJ1-5; 9 bases fit TRBD1. This CDR3 region has 13 residues. V shed 7 bases, J shed 5 bases, and the junction held 3 bases outside the gene matches. The germline V gene encodes CDR1 SNHLY and CDR2 FYNNEI. Here the CDR3 DNA reads TGTGCCAGCACAAGACAGGGGGATCAGCCCCAGCATTTT. Its translation is CASTRQGDQPQHF.

The CDR3 is CASSVAGGPYEQYF. Here the CDR3 DNA reads TGTGCCAGCAGCGTAGCGGGAGGGCCTTACGAGCAGTACTTC. The chain has TRBV9 and TRBJ2-7, with TRBD2 matching over 8 bases. The V gene end was trimmed by 0 bases and the J gene end by 4 bases; junction bases not matched to a gene: 3. CDR1 and CDR2 from the germline V gene are SGDLS and YYNGEE. The length of the CDR3 is 14 residues. Full variable domain (remainder filled in from reference TRBV9 and TRBJ2-7): DSGVTQTPKHLITATGQRVTLRCSPRSGDLSVYWYQQSLDQGLQFLIQYYNGEERAKGNILERFSAQQFPDLHSELNLSSLELGDSALYFCASSVAGGPYEQYFGPGTRLTVT.

V is TRBV11-2 and J is TRBJ2-1; 12 bases agree with TRBD2. Losses at the gene ends were 2 bases for V and 8 bases for J; bases not matched to a gene: 7. CDR3 length equals 16 residues. Germline-derived CDR1 and CDR2 are SGHAT and FQNNGV. CDR3 residues: CASSLLASGRAYEQFF. DNA for the CDR3: TGTGCCAGCAGCTTACTGGCTAGCGGGAGGGCCTATGAGCAGTTCTTC.

The chain uses TRBV7-8 and TRBJ2-1; 13 nucleotides match TRBD2. The V gene end was trimmed by 4 bases and the J gene end by 6 bases; junction bases not matched to a gene: 3. Germline lookup yields CDR1 SGHVS and CDR2 FQNEAQ. The CDR3 runs to 15 residues. The DNA of the CDR3 is TGTGCCAGCAGCTCCCGACTAGCGGGAGGCAATGAGCAGTTCTTC. Protein product: CASSSRLAGGNEQFF.

The chain joins TRBV5-1 to TRBJ1-1, with 8 bases that match TRBD1. There are 14 residues in the CDR3. After removal of 6 bases from V and 5 bases from J, the junction contained 9 bases not matched to a gene. Germline V gives CDR1 SGHRS, CDR2 YFSETQ. For the CDR3, the DNA is TGCGCCAGCACACAACAGGGGGGGTATACTGAAGCTTTCTTT. The encoded protein is CASTQQGGYTEAFF. Looking up the rest from reference TRBV5-1 and TRBJ1-1 gives the full variable domain: KAGVTQTPRYLIKTRGQQVTLSCSPISGHRSVSWYQQTPGQGLQFLFEYFSETQRNKGNFPGRFSGRQFSNSRSEMNVSTLELGDSALYLCASTQQGGYTEAFFGQGTRLTVV.

The chain carries TRBV28 and TRBJ1-2; D is unclear. CDR1 and CDR2 from the germline V gene are MDHEN and SYDVKM. Trimming stripped 1 base from V and 2 bases from J, with 8 bases between. The CDR3 is made up of 14 amino acids. The CDR3 sequence: CASSLLGPNYGYTF. The CDR3 coding sequence is TGTGCCAGCAGTTTATTGGGCCCGAACTATGGCTACACCTTC.

In nucleotides, the CDR3 is TGTGCCAGCAGTGCCCCGGGACTAGCGGGCTCTTTCACAGATACGCAGTATTTT. Its translation: CASSAPGLAGSFTDTQYF. The V gene is TRBV6-2 or TRBV6-3, the J gene TRBJ2-3; 12 positions agree with TRBD2. Germline CDR1 reads MNHEY; CDR2 reads SVGEGT. The CDR3 runs to 18 residues. V lost 5 bases and J lost 2; bases outside the gene matches: 11.

V usage is TRBV18 and J usage is TRBJ2-7; 7 bases align to TRBD2. This CDR3 comprises 15 residues. Germline V gene sequence: CDR1 KGHSH, CDR2 LQKENI. The V segment lost 5 bases and the J segment 6 bases; nucleotides outside the gene matches: 13. CDR3 loop: CASSAGGSPIGEQYF. As DNA, the CDR3 is TGTGCCAGCTCAGCGGGCGGGAGTCCAATCGGCGAGCAGTACTTC.

The V gene is TRBV6-2 or TRBV6-3, the J gene TRBJ2-7, with TRBD2 identical over 11 bases. CDR3 length equals 16 residues. Germline assignment: CDR1 MNHEY and CDR2 SVGEGT. Unmatched junction bases numbered 8, after V lost 5 bases and J lost 2 bases. Written as DNA, the CDR3 is TGTGCCAGCAGTCCAACTAGCGGGAGCCCCACCTACGAGCAGTACTTC. Residues: CASSPTSGSPTYEQYF.